The clone carrying this TCR beta chain occurred a few times. The antigen is not known. A much larger clone sits a single nucleotide away, making a read error possible. This sample is part of a study of CD8+CD57+ T cells in acquired aplastic anemia. Study-level points and caveats: Overlapping CD8+ CDR3 repertoires of patients and controls contained approximately 29 shared sequences. Simpson's diversity of CD8+ cells was not significantly different in patients compared with controls.

CDR1 MNHEY and CDR2 SVGEGT come from the germline V gene. Trimming cost V 2 bases and J 0 bases, with 17 bases left between them. The CDR3 has 18 amino acids. Investigators profiled TCR beta VDJ and CDR3 from genomic DNA template. TCRdb reprocessed the reads via MiXCR and lists one record per CDR3 protein. The repertoire holds over 45,000 distinct CDR3 sequences, with about two thirds as singletons. Sequencing was carried out using sorted CD4+, CD8+, or CD8+CD57+ T cells (not recorded which) from PBMCs. The receptor's source is a human donor in good health, serving as a control. The chain couples TRBV6-2 or TRBV6-3 to TRBJ2-1; a weak D match, TRBD2 (5 bases). CDR3 sequence reads: CASSYGSRTPSSYNEQFF. The CDR3 nucleotides are TGTGCCAGCAGTTACGGCTCCCGGACTCCTAGCTCCTACAATGAGCAGTTCTTC.